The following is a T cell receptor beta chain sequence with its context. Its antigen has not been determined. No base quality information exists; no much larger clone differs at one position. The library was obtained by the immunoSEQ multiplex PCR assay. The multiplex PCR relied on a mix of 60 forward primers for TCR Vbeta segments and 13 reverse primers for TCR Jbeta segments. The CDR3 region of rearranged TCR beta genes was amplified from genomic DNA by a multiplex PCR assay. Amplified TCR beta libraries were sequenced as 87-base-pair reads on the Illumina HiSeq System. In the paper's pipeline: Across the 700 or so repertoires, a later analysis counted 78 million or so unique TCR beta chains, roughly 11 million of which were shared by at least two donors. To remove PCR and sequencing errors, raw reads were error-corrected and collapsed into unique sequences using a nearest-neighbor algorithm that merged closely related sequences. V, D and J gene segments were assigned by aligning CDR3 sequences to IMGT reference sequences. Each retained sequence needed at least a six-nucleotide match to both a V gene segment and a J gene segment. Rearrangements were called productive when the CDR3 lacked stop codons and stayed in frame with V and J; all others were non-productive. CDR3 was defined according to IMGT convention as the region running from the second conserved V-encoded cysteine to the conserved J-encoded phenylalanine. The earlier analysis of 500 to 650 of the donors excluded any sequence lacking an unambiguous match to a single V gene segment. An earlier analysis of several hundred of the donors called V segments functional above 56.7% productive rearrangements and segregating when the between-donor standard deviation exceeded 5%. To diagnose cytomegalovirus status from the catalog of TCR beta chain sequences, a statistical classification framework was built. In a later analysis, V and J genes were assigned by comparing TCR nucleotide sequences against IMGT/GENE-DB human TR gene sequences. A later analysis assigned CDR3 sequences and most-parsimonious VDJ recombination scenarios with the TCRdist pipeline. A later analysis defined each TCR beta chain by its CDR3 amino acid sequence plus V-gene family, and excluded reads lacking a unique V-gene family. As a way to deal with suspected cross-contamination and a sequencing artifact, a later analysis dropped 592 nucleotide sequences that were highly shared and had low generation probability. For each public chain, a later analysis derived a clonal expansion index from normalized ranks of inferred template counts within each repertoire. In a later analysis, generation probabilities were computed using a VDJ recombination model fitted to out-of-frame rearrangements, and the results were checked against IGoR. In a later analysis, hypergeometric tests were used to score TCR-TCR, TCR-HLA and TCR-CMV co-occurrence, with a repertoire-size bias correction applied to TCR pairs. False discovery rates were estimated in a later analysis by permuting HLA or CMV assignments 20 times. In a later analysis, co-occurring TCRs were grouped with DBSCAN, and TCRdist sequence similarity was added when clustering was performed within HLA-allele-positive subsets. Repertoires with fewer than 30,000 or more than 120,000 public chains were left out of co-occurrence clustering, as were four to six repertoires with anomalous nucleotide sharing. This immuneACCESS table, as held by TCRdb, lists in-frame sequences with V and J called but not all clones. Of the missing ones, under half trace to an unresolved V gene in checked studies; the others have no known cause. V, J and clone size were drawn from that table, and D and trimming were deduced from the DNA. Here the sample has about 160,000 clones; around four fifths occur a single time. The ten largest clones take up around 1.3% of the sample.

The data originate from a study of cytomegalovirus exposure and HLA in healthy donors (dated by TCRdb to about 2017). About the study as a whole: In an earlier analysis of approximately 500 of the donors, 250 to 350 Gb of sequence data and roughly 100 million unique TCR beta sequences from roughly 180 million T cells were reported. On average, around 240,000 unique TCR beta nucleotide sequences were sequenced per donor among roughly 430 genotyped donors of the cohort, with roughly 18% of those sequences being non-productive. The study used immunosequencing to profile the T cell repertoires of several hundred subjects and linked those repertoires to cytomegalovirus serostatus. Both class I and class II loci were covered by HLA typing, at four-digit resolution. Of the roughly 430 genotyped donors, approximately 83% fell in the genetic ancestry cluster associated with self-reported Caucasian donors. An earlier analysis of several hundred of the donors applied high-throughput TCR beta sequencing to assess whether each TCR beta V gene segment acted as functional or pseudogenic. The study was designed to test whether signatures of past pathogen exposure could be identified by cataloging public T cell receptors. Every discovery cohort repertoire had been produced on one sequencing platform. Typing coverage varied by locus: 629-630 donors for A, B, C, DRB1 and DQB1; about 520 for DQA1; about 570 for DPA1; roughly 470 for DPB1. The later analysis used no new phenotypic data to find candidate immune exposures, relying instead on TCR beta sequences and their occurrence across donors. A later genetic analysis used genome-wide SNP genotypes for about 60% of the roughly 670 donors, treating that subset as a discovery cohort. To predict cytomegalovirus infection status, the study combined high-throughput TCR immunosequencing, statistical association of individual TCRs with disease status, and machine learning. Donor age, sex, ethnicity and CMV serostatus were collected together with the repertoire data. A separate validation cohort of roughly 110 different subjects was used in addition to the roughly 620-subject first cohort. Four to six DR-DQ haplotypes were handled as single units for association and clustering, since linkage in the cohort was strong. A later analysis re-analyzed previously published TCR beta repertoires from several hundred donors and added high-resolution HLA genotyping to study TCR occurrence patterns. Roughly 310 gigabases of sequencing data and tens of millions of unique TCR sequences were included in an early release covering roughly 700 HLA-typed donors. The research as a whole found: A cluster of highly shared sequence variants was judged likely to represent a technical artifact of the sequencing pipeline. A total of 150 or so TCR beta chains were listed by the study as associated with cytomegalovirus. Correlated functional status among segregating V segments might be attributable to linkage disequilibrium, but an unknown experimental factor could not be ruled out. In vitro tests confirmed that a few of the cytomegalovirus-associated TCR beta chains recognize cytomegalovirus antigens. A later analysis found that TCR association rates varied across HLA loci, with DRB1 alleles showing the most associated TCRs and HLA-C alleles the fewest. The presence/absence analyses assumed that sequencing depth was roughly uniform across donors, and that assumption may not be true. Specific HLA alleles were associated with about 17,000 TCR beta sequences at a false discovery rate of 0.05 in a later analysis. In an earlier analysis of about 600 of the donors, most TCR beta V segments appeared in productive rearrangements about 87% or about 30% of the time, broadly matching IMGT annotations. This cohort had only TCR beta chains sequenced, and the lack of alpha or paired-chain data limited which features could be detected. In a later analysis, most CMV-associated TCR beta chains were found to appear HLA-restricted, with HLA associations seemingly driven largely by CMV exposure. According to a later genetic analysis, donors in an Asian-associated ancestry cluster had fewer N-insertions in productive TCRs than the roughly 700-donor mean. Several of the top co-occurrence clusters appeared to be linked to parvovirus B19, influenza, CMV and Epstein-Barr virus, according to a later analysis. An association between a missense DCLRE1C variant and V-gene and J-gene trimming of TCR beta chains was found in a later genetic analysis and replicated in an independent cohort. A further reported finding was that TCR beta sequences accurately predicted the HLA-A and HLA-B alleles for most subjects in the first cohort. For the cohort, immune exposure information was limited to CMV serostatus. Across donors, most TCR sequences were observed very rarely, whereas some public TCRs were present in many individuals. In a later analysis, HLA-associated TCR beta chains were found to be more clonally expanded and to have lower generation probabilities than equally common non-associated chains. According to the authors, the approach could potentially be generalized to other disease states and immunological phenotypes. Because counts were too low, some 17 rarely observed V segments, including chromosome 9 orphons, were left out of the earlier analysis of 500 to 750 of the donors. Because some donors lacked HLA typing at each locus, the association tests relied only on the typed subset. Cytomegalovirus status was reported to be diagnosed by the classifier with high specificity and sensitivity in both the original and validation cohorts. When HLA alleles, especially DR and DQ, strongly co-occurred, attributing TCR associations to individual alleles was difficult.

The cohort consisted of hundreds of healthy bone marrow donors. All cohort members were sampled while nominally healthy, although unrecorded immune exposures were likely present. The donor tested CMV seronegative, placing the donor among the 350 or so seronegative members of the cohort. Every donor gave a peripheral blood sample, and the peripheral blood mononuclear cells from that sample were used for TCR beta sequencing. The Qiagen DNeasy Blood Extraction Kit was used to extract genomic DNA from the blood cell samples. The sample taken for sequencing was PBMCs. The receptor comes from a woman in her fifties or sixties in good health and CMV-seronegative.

The encoded CDR3 is CASGRTSVQETQYF. The DNA reads TGTGCCAGCGGGAGGACTAGCGTTCAAGAGACCCAGTACTTC. The sequence joins TRBV4-2 to TRBJ2-5; a stretch of 9 junction bases matches TRBD2. CDR1 LGHNA and CDR2 YNFKEQ are derived from the germline V gene. Germline trimming: 8 bases from V, 2 bases from J; junction bases outside gene matches: 6. The CDR3 measures 14 amino acids from cysteine to phenylalanine. Here the CDR3 DNA is all that survives: 42 bases in frame from base 1.